This T cell receptor (beta chain) was observed in a study of T cell repertoires in cytomegalovirus infection. Germline CDR1 and CDR2: SGHAT and FQDESV (reference sequence). After removal of 5 bases from V and 3 bases from J, the junction contained 8 bases not matched to a gene. The CDR3 totals 15 residues. This clonotype has a count of ten or more. In TCRdb, the reads were re-called with MiXCR into one record per CDR3 protein. The data hold roughly 280,000 distinct CDR3 sequences, with approximately 15% observed a single time. This TCR derives from a human donor in good health (CMV status not recorded). Some clones in this sample may be carry-over from other donors' samples. The sample comprised PBMCs. The gene calls are TRBV11-1 and TRBJ2-7, with TRBD1 matching 9 bases. CDR3 coding DNA: TGTGCCAGCAGCGTGGGACAGGGAGGAATCTACGAGCAGTACTTC. Amino acids: CASSVGQGGIYEQYF.